This T cell receptor (beta chain) was captured by sequencing in a study of vaccination and CD4 T cells after COVID-19. V was pared by 9 bases and J by 4 bases, with 6 bases of the junction left unmatched. Germline values: CDR1 KGHDR, CDR2 SFDVKD. The length of the CDR3 is 13 residues. Treatment noted: roughly ten-day PBMC culture with coronavirus spike peptide pools or control peptides (ViraFEST assay). The Oncomine TCR Beta short-read assay was what sequenced the DNA obtained from cultured CD4+ T cells. TCRdb re-derived calls from the PCR reads in MiXCR, one entry per CDR3 protein. The table records about 19,000 distinct CDR3 sequences, about three quarters of them present only once. Of note for this clonotype: Its specificity is unknown.

The V call is TRBV24-1, the J call TRBJ1-1; 8 bases match TRBD1. The sample was CD4+ T cells from blood, cultured in vitro, taken after SARS-CoV-2 vaccination. The TCR comes from a human donor who received a COVID-19 vaccine. The CDR3 sequence is CATQGQGPTEAFF. For the CDR3, the DNA is TGTGCCACCCAAGGACAGGGTCCCACTGAAGCTTTCTTT.